One and the same sample provided the 21 T cell receptor beta chains below, sequenced in a study of CD8+CD57+ T cells in acquired aplastic anemia. Genomic DNA provided the template from which TCR beta VDJ and CDR3 profiles were obtained. A single record per CDR3 protein comes from TCRdb applying MiXCR to the reads. Of 150,000 to 200,000 distinct CDR3 sequences listed, less than 65% are singletons. The specimen sequenced was sorted CD4+, CD8+, or CD8+CD57+ T cells (not recorded which) from PBMCs. Source of these receptors: a human donor with severe aplastic anemia or a healthy control (not recorded which).

In this sample, this clonotype turned up many times. This chain uses TRBV19 with TRBJ1-1; D is unclear. Per germline, CDR1 LNHDA and CDR2 SQIVND (reference sequence). The V gene lost 2 bases and the J gene lost 7 bases, with 8 bases spanning the gap. CDR3 size: 12 residues. This CDR3 reads CASSIWESEAFF. CDR3 nucleotide sequence: TGTGCCAGTAGTATATGGGAGAGTGAAGCTTTCTTT.

CDR3 region: CASVAGEDQPQHF. The CDR3 coding sequence is TGTGCCAGCGTGGCAGGGGAAGATCAGCCCCAGCATTTT. V usage is TRBV7-9 and J usage is TRBJ1-5; possible D gene TRBD1, 6 bases. The germline gives CDR1 SEHNR, CDR2 FQNEAQ (reference sequence). The length of the CDR3 is 13 residues. V gave up 8 bases and J gave up 5 bases, with 13 bases separating them.

In its sample, this clonotype was seen many times. The rearrangement uses TRBV4-1 and TRBJ2-2; maybe TRBD2 (6 bases). Germline CDR1 MGHRA, CDR2 YSYEKL. This CDR3 has 15 residues. The V end lost 2 bases, the J end lost 10 bases, and 17 bases lay between the germline ends. CDR3 sequence (DNA): TGCGCCAGCAGCCAACTCGGGACTCCCCAAGCGGAGCTGTTTTTT. This sequence encodes CASSQLGTPQAELFF.

This clonotype was seen ten or more times. The rearrangement links TRBV9 to TRBJ2-5, with D hard to call. CDR1 and CDR2 from the germline V gene are SGDLS and YYNGEE. There are 10 residues in the CDR3. The V gene lost 3 bases and the J gene lost 4 bases, with 1 base spanning the gap. The CDR3, as DNA: TGTGCCAGCAGCGGAGAGACCCAGTACTTC. Amino acid sequence: CASSGETQYF.

The genes are TRBV29-1 and TRBJ2-5; D is ambiguous. V was clipped by 3 bases and J by 2 bases, with 7 bases between them. Germline assignment: CDR1 SQVTM and CDR2 ANQGSEA. The CDR3 totals 12 residues. CDR3 region: CSVEADQETQYF. The CDR3 DNA is TGCAGCGTTGAGGCAGATCAAGAGACCCAGTACTTC.

This clonotype was seen only a few times. The rearrangement links TRBV15 to TRBJ1-2; the match to TRBD1 covers 10 bases. CDR3 length: 15 amino acids. V shed 5 bases and J 6 bases; nucleotides not matched to a gene: 9. Looked up from germline, CDR1 is LNHNV and CDR2 is YYDKDF (reference sequence). CDR3: CATSGEGDRGDGYTF. For the CDR3, the DNA is TGTGCCACCAGCGGGGAGGGGGACAGGGGAGATGGCTACACCTTC.

This chain links TRBV19 with TRBJ2-3; 7 bases map to TRBD2. CDR1 and CDR2 (germline): LNHDA, SQIVND (reference sequence). The CDR3 contains 14 residues. With V trimmed by 3 bases and J by 8 bases, 8 bases remained unmatched. CDR3 in amino acids: CASSMRSGVGTQYF. DNA of the CDR3: TGTGCCAGTAGTATGAGAAGCGGGGTGGGTACGCAGTATTTT.

The sample holds a few counts of this clonotype. The chain is built from TRBV5-1 and TRBJ1-2, with TRBD1 matching 7 bases. The germline CDR1 and CDR2 sequences are SGHRS and YFSETQ. CDR3 size: 17 residues. After removal of 0 bases from V and 4 bases from J, the junction contained 12 bases not matched to a gene. This CDR3 is CASSLVAKGQELYGYTF. In DNA, the CDR3 is TGCGCCAGCAGCTTGGTGGCCAAAGGACAGGAACTCTATGGCTACACCTTC.

The chain carries TRBV19 and TRBJ2-2; tentatively, D is TRBD1 (6 bases). The CDR3 spans 15 residues. Trimming shortened V by 6 bases and J by 1 base, and 12 bases separated the two germline ends. CDR1 and CDR2 (germline): LNHDA, SQIVND (reference sequence). The CDR3 region has the DNA TGTGCCAGTAGGAACAGGGAGTGGAACACCGGGGAGCTGTTTTTT. Amino acids: CASRNREWNTGELFF. Full variable domain (missing parts from reference TRBV19 and TRBJ2-2): DGGITQSPKYLFRKEGQNVTLSCEQNLNHDAMYWYRQDPGQGLRLIYYSQIVNDFQKGDIAEGYSVSREKKESFPLTVTSAQKNPTAFYLCASRNREWNTGELFFGEGSRLTVL.

V and J are TRBV5-4 and TRBJ2-1, with 7 bases that match TRBD2. V shed 4 bases, J shed 10 bases, and the junction held 14 bases outside the gene matches. Germline V gives CDR1 SGHNT, CDR2 YYREEE (reference sequence). The CDR3 covers 15 residues. The CDR3 DNA reads as TGTGCCAGCAGCCCCGGGTGGGGGGGTAAGGTAGAGCAGTTCTTC. It encodes CASSPGWGGKVEQFF.

The gene calls are TRBV9 and TRBJ1-1, with D possibly TRBD1 on 6 matching bases. Germline V lookup: CDR1 SGDLS, CDR2 YYNGEE. Trimming pared 3 bases from V and 1 base from J, leaving 16 bases between. This CDR3 region has 16 residues. The CDR3 sequence is CASSGTGWGQNTEAFF. The CDR3, as DNA: TGTGCCAGCAGCGGAACCGGATGGGGGCAGAACACTGAAGCTTTCTTT.

The chain combines TRBV15 with TRBJ1-6; no clear D. From germline, CDR1 is LNHNV and CDR2 YYDKDF (reference sequence). The CDR3 sequence is 14 residues long. V was shortened by 6 bases and J by 1 base, with 7 bases between the two germline ends. The DNA for the CDR3 is TGTGCCACCAGTCCCGTTTCCTATAATTCACCCCTCCACTTT. This sequence encodes CATSPVSYNSPLHF.

The chain is built from TRBV20-1 and TRBJ2-5; D tentatively fits TRBD1 or TRBD2 (5 bases each). CDR3 length equals 15 residues. Germline V CDR1 and CDR2: DFQATT, SNEGSKA (reference sequence). V was trimmed by 0 bases and J by 1 base, leaving 12 bases between them. The CDR3 is CSARDLRDPQETQYF. The CDR3 DNA sequence: TGCAGTGCTAGAGATTTGAGGGACCCCCAAGAGACCCAGTACTTC.

The rearrangement joins TRBV19 to TRBJ2-7; 13 nucleotides line up with TRBD2. This CDR3 is 16 amino acids long. Trimming cost V 5 bases and J 2 bases; bases outside gene matches: 6. Germline CDR1 LNHDA, CDR2 SQIVND (reference sequence). CDR3 loop: CASSSRTSGRAYEQYF. CDR3 bases: TGTGCCAGTAGTTCCCGGACTAGCGGGAGAGCCTACGAGCAGTACTTC.

This clonotype was detected only once. J is TRBJ1-2 and V is TRBV9; D gene uncertain. This CDR3 contains 14 residues. The germline V gene encodes CDR1 SGDLS and CDR2 YYNGEE. V was trimmed by 2 bases and J by 1 base, leaving 9 bases between them. The CDR3: CASSVGLGNYGYTF. CDR3 nucleotide sequence: TGTGCCAGCAGCGTGGGGTTAGGTAACTATGGCTACACCTTC.

The chain employs TRBV20-1 and TRBJ2-1; 9 bases agree with TRBD2. The CDR3 sequence is 15 residues long. Germline values: CDR1 DFQATT, CDR2 SNEGSKA (reference sequence). Trimming took 1 base from V and 0 from J; bases not matched to a gene: 1. CDR3 loop: CSARGGRASYNEQFF. CDR3 nucleotides: TGCAGTGCTAGAGGCGGGAGGGCCTCCTACAATGAGCAGTTCTTC.

At least ten counts were recorded for this clonotype. The V and J genes are TRBV4-2 and TRBJ1-2, with a possible D match to TRBD1 (6 bases). Trimming removed 7 bases at V and 4 bases at J, with 10 bases between. There are 12 residues in the CDR3. Looked up from germline, CDR1 is LGHNA and CDR2 is YNFKEQ. In DNA, the CDR3 is TGTGCCAGCACCGACAGGATCTATGGCTACACCTTC. Translated: CASTDRIYGYTF.

The gene calls are TRBV6-4 and TRBJ1-1, with a weak D call TRBD1 (5 bases). Germline loops: CDR1 MRHNA, CDR2 SNTAGT. V was shortened by 4 bases and J by 3 bases, with 12 bases between the two germline ends. The CDR3 spans 14 residues. This chain's CDR3 is CASSVWGGDTEAFF. The CDR3, as DNA: TGTGCCAGCAGTGTATGGGGCGGCGACACTGAAGCTTTCTTT.

This clonotype was found a few times. The rearrangement uses TRBV20-1 and TRBJ2-7; 9 positions agree with TRBD1. This CDR3 is 13 amino acids long. The germline V gene encodes CDR1 DFQATT and CDR2 SNEGSKA (reference sequence). The CDR3 reads CSATAGTGTEQYF. CDR3 coding DNA: TGCAGCGCCACAGCCGGGACAGGGACCGAGCAGTACTTC.

The rearrangement uses TRBV15 and TRBJ1-5; 8 positions agree with TRBD1. The germline CDR1 and CDR2 sequences are LNHNV and YYDKDF (reference sequence). The CDR3 contains 17 residues. V was pared by 3 bases and J by 0 bases, with 7 bases of the junction left unmatched. Here the CDR3 DNA reads TGTGCCACCAGCAGGCCTAGGACAGGGTATAGCAATCAGCCCCAGCATTTT. Translated, it gives CATSRPRTGYSNQPQHF.

The chain is built from TRBV5-1 and TRBJ2-5; TRBD1 matches 7 bases. With V trimmed by 2 bases and J by 0 bases, 1 base remained unmatched. CDR1 and CDR2 (germline): SGHRS, YFSETQ. This CDR3 spans 14 amino acids. This CDR3 reads CASSLQGYQETQYF. The CDR3 nucleotides read TGCGCCAGCAGCTTACAGGGGTACCAAGAGACCCAGTACTTC.